The sequence of this T cell receptor beta chain was determined in a study of patients and donors after allogeneic stem cell transplantation. This clonotype appeared a few times. TCRdb redid the calling of the RT-PCR reads with MiXCR, one entry per CDR3 protein. The top ten clones hold 5% to 6.5% of a sample with roughly 880,000 distinct CDR3 sequences, 18% of them seen once. Germline CDR1 MNHEY, CDR2 SVGEGT. V lost 6 bases and J lost 4; bases outside the gene matches: 15. CDR3 length: 16 residues. This rearrangement joins TRBV6-2 or TRBV6-3 to TRBJ2-7; 7 bases match TRBD1. The source material was blood, either unsorted or a sorted T cell fraction (not recorded which). The sequence was collected from a human donor who was either an allogeneic HSCT recipient or a stem cell or donor lymphocyte infusion donor (not recorded which). It is not recorded whose cells these are; they may come from a transplant donor. CDR3 sequence (DNA): TGTGCCAGCAGAAAGGGACCGGGACAGAGATTTTACGAGCAGTACTTC. It codes for CASRKGPGQRFYEQYF.